The source of this T cell receptor (beta chain) is a study of Ad26.COV2.S vaccination and SARS-CoV-2 variants. Only in-frame clones appear in the TCRdb table, and some are missing; sequencing was by immunoSEQ multiplex PCR. The sample contains around 300,000 clones, approximately 86% of which appear only once. The treatment here: roughly 20 received Ad26.COV2.S at low or high dose, single or two shots; a few received placebo; per-sample allocation not given. The investigators took samples on day 63 after the first vaccine or placebo injection. At a Boston site, the person donating was an adult of 18-55 years. As its vector, the vaccine had Ad26, which expressed Wuhan-strain SARS-CoV-2 spike. CDR3 length equals 13 residues.

This receptor was obtained from a person between 18 and 59 years old who received the Ad26.COV2.S COVID-19 vaccine or a placebo. The sequences come from peripheral blood, collected in a trial of Ad26.COV2.S vaccine versus placebo. V usage is TRBV21-1 and J usage is TRBJ2-3; no check of the table's D call, TRBD2, against the DNA was made. TRBV21-1 represents a pseudogene. The CDR3 sequence is CASSLTTGLVRYF. The CDR3 coding sequence is TGTGCCAGCAGCTTAACCACGGGACTAGTCCGGTATTTT.